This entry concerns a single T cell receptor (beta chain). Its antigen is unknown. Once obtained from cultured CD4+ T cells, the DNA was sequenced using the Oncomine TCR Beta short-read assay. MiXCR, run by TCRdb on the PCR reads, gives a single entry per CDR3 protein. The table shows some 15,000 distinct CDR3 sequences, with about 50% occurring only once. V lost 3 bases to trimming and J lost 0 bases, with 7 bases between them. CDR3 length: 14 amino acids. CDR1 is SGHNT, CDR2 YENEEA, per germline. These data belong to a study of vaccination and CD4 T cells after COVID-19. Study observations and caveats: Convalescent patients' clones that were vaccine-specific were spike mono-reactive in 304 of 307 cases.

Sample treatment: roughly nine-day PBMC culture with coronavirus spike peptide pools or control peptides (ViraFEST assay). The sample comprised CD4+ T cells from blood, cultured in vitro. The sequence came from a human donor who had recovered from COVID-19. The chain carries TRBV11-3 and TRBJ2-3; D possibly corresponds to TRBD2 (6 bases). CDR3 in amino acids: CASSLAGSTDTQYF. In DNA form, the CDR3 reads TGTGCCAGCAGCTTGGCGGGAAGCACAGATACGCAGTATTTT.